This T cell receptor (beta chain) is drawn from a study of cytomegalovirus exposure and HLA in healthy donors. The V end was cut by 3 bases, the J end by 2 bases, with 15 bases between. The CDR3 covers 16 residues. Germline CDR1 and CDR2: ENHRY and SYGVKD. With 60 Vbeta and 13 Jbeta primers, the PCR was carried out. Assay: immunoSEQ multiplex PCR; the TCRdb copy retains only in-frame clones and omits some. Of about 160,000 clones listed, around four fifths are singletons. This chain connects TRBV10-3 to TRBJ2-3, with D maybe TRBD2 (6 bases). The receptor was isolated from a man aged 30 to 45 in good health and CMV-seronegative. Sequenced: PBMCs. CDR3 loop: CAISDIQRANTDTQYF. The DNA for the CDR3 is TGTGCCATCAGTGATATCCAGCGGGCCAACACAGATACGCAGTATTTT.